This note documents a single T cell receptor beta chain sequence. The antigen is undetermined. Per the germline V gene, CDR1 is MDHEN and CDR2 is SYDVKM. The V segment lost 3 bases and the J segment 0 bases; nucleotides outside the gene matches: 10. The CDR3 has 19 amino acids. Those with hyperthyroidism were 18 to 65 years old, newly diagnosed, and ill for under 2 months. Blood was obtained at the first hyperthyroidism diagnosis, which preceded any ophthalmopathy symptoms. The sample belongs to a study of T cells in Graves' hyperthyroidism and ophthalmopathy. Overall study results and limits: Most expanded thyroid clonotypes above 0.001 also appeared in blood. From stable hyperthyroidism, ophthalmopathy was set apart by a 13 V-J model.

Authors of the study amplified TCR beta CDR3 regions from RNA transcripts. HTBI primers were employed in a first-round RT-PCR of the TCR CDR3. In TCRdb, the multiplex PCR reads were re-called with MiXCR into one record per CDR3 protein. The table has approximately 620,000 distinct CDR3 sequences, 11% to 15% seen once. Material for sequencing was blood. The chain carries TRBV28 and TRBJ2-6; 8 bases align to TRBD2. The TCR sequence derives from a woman in her twenties or thirties with Graves' hyperthyroidism that later progressed to Graves' ophthalmopathy. The CDR3 sequence: CASSFPRTSPTSGANVLTF. Written as DNA, the CDR3 is TGTGCCAGCAGTTTCCCCCGGACTAGCCCAACCTCTGGGGCCAACGTCCTGACTTTC.